This T cell receptor beta chain appears in the sequencing data of a study of a mutant IDH1 vaccine in newly diagnosed glioma. Stated time point: week 23, last vaccination. Mutant IDH1 20-mer peptide, at 300 ug, made up each vaccine dose, with topical imiquimod. Repertoires were generated with immunoSEQ multiplex PCR, while TCRdb's copy carries only in-frame clones and drops some. The repertoire consists of tens of thousands of clones, with about 75% occurring once and the leading ten covering 5% to 6.5%. Notes on this clone: The antigen is unknown.

The study's findings and limits: Apparently, pseudoprogression bore no relation to changes among the top peripheral T cell clonotypes.

Deletions cut 0 bases from V and 1 base from J, with 6 bases between. The CDR3 runs to 14 residues. CDR1 and CDR2 from the germline V gene are KGHSH and LQKENI. The rearrangement uses TRBV18 and TRBJ1-1; D not resolved. The receptor was derived from a man aged 45-65 years with glioma. The source material was PBMCs, sampled from a glioma patient whose treatment included an IDH1 peptide vaccine. CDR3 loop: CASSPPQPNTEAFF. The CDR3, as DNA: TGTGCCAGCTCACCACCCCAGCCGAACACTGAAGCTTTCTTT.